This entry lists 4 T cell receptor beta chains sequenced from one sample in a study of T cell clonality in common variable immunodeficiency. Overall study findings and caveats: Fewer deletions and N-nucleotide insertions were reportedly seen in common variable immunodeficiency TCR beta sequences.

No antigen has been assigned to these receptors. The protocol was immunoSEQ multiplex PCR, while the TCRdb copy is restricted to in-frame clones and leaves out a portion. The profile covers 7,000 to 9,000 clones, none occurring a single time. Sequencing input: peripheral blood mononuclear cells. The receptors stem from a human donor with common variable immunodeficiency.

This clone appeared a few times. CDR3 amino acids: CASSPTSGNTYEQYF. Partial CDR3 DNA: TGTGCCAGCAGTCCAACTAGCGGGAATACCTACGAG. The chain employs TRBV7-6 and TRBJ2-7, with 10 bases aligning to TRBD2. The DNA ends 3 residues before the CDR3 does, and the rest of the CDR3 is filled in from the germline J gene. After removal of 6 bases from V and 2 bases from J, the junction contained 7 bases not matched to a gene. The germline V gene encodes CDR1 SGHVS and CDR2 FNYEAQ. The CDR3 has 15 residues.

By share of the sample, this clone is medium-sized. The read terminates 3 residues before the CDR3 end, so the remaining end is supplied by the germline J gene. This chain uses TRBV5-6 with TRBJ2-7; maybe TRBD1 (5 bases). CDR3 length: 13 residues. CDR1 is SGHDT and CDR2 is YYEEEE in the germline V gene. V was shortened by 2 bases and J by 1 base, with 7 bases between the two germline ends. CDR3 DNA (partial): TGTGCCAGCAGCTTAAGGGGTTCCTACGAG. Translation: CASSLRGSYE. The whole CDR3 is CASSLRGSYEQYF.

This clone was seen only a few times. The covered CDR3 bases are TGTGCCAGCAGCTTTCGCGGGAGGCGGTACGAG. This gives the protein CASSFRGRRYE. The complete CDR3 protein is CASSFRGRRYEQYF. This rearrangement joins TRBV7-9 to TRBJ2-7; TRBD2 matches at 8 bases. The read is 3 residues too short to cover the CDR3 end, so that end is filled in from the germline J gene. V lost 3 bases to trimming and J lost 4 bases; unmatched junction nucleotides: 5. This CDR3 comprises 14 residues. Germline loops: CDR1 SEHNR, CDR2 FQNEAQ (reference sequence).

This clone has more than one count but fewer than ten. Read coverage stops 3 residues before the CDR3 terminus; the germline J gene supplies the remainder. This chain joins TRBV6-2 or TRBV6-3 and TRBJ2-5, with 8 nucleotides matching TRBD2. The V and J ends lost 6 bases and 6 bases, in that order; junction bases with no gene match: 12. The CDR3 has 15 residues. In germline, CDR1 is MNHEY, CDR2 SVGEGT. The part of the CDR3 DNA that was read is TGTGCCAGCAGCCTCGGGCGGGAGGTAGTGAAGACC. Translation: CASSLGREVVKT. The whole CDR3 region reads CASSLGREVVKTQYF.